Described below is a single T cell receptor (beta chain) sequence and its context. Its antigen is unknown. This specimen belongs to a study of OX40 agonist ivuxolimab in advanced cancers. About the research overall: Given to patients was ivuxolimab, an agonistic anti-OX40 (CD134) antibody. The patients received ivuxolimab by intravenous route every 2 weeks at 0.01 to 10 mg/kg. General study findings and limits: Patients with a partial response at 0.1-3.0 mg/kg had among the lowest clonal expansion.

Germline V lookup: CDR1 MGHRA, CDR2 YSYEKL. The ends were cut back, 1 base at V and 8 bases at J, with 17 bases in the middle. CDR3 length equals 15 residues. Blood specimens came from baseline, cycle 4 day 1, and cycle 7 day 1. Measured with immunoSEQ multiplex PCR; TCRdb has only the in-frame clones, and not every one. The sample contains 55,000 to 85,000 clones, 75% to 90% of which appear only once. The source is an adult with an advanced solid tumor such as melanoma, head and neck, liver or kidney cancer. This sequence joins TRBV4-1 and TRBJ1-2; weak D call: TRBD1 (5 bases). Sequences were derived from CD4+ or CD8+ T cells sorted from blood, sampled in a trial of the OX40 agonist ivuxolimab. CDR3 region: CASSQVRREEQGYTF. CDR3 coding DNA: TGCGCCAGCAGCCAAGTCCGCAGGGAAGAGCAGGGCTACACCTTC.